Each of the 4 T cell receptor beta chains below was sequenced from the same sample in a study of CD8 T cells in ankylosing spondylitis. MiXCR, run by TCRdb on the 5' RACE reads, gives a single entry per CDR3 protein. The table lists 200,000 or so distinct CDR3 sequences, 15% to 20% of them singletons. Sequenced input: blood, either unsorted or a sorted T cell fraction (not recorded which). Every receptor here comes from a male donor aged 10-29 years with ankylosing spondylitis or in good health (not recorded which).

The CDR3 DNA sequence: TGTGCCAGCAGCCCTCCGGGTCCCGAGAACACCGGGGAGCTGTTTTTT. It specifies CASSPPGPENTGELFF. The genes are TRBV6-6 and TRBJ2-2, with unresolved D. Germline values: CDR1 MNHNY, CDR2 SVGAGI (reference sequence). The ends were cut back, 6 bases at V and 1 base at J, with 15 bases in the middle. The CDR3 has 16 residues.

This clonotype was counted many times. The J gene is TRBJ2-2, the V gene TRBV10-2, with 9 bases fitting TRBD2. The V segment lost 6 bases and the J segment 1 base; nucleotides outside the gene matches: 3. CDR1 and CDR2 from the germline V gene are WSHSY and SAAADI. This CDR3 has 15 residues. The CDR3 DNA is TGCGCCAGCAGACTAGCGGGTCTGAACACCGGGGAGCTGTTTTTT. Translated: CASRLAGLNTGELFF.

This clonotype appeared a single time. The gene calls are TRBV20-1 and TRBJ2-3; no reliable D call. The CDR3 spans 12 residues. CDR1 DFQATT and CDR2 SNEGSKA come from the germline V gene (reference sequence). Trimming cost V 5 bases and J 0 bases, with 6 bases left between them. This chain's CDR3 is CSAFPSTDTQYF. CDR3 DNA sequence: TGCAGTGCTTTCCCTAGCACAGATACGCAGTATTTT.

The sample holds many counts of this clonotype. The chain carries TRBV29-1 and TRBJ2-7; the D is unclear. V dropped 4 bases and J dropped 4 bases, with 17 bases sitting between them. Germline V gives CDR1 SQVTM, CDR2 ANQGSEA. The CDR3 has 14 residues. The DNA for the CDR3 is TGCAGCGTTGTCCTGGACGTTACACCTTACGAGCAGTACTTC. It yields the protein CSVVLDVTPYEQYF.